This T cell receptor beta chain appears in the sequencing data of a study of technical replicates of blood from a few donors. Only in-frame clones appear in the TCRdb table, and some are missing; sequencing was by immunoSEQ multiplex PCR. The data show 84,000 or so clones, about 97% seen once. This CDR3 has 15 amino acids. CDR1 and CDR2 (germline): KGHSH, LQKENI. Unmatched junction bases numbered 11, after V lost 5 bases and J lost 5 bases. The source of this sequence is a human donor in good health. The chain links TRBV18 to TRBJ2-7; 8 bases are shared with TRBD1. Material for sequencing was T cells isolated from PBMCs. CDR3 sequence reads: CASSSQAGGGDEQYF. DNA for the CDR3: TGTGCCAGCTCATCTCAGGCAGGGGGCGGCGACGAGCAGTACTTC.